These T cell receptor beta chains were read from a single sample in a study of T cell responses to AZD1222 COVID-19 vaccine. Here immunoSEQ multiplex PCR was the method, and the copy in TCRdb shows in-frame clones only, minus some. The sample has about 66,000 clones, more than 70% seen once. This sample comprised peripheral blood, obtained 28 days after the second dose of the MenACWY control vaccine. Receptor source: an adult who received the MenACWY meningococcal vaccine as a control. CDR3s include the opening cysteine and the closing phenylalanine or tryptophan. Some rows have no size entry. The others give once, few or many, or a class for an expanded clone.

TRBV7-2	NA	CASSLWSAGWEKLFF
TRBV19	once	CASRVGDPNQPQHF
TRBV2	few	CASRQADGNQPQHF
TRBV4-1	NA	CASSPRILAGQGRNIQYF
TRBV28	NA	CASRPWGDTDTQYF
TRBV5-1	NA	CASTDWDRGTDTQYF
TRBV7-6	once	CASSVLTGNGVTNEKLFF
TRBV18	NA	CASSSGTGSWDSPLHF
TRBV5-1	NA	CASSTPGTEDADTQYF
TRBV4-1	NA	CASSHSAGGGTGELFF
TRBV19	NA	CASRLTGNSGANVLTF
TRBV7-2	NA	CASSLDQVFYGYTF
TRBV10-2	NA	CASSESRQDHEQYF
TRBV19	NA	CASSIISGANVLTF
TRBV28	NA	CASSLSLLAGRGEQFF
TRBV7-2	NA	CASSSRRLGGILEEQYF
TRBV19	NA	CASSISRTQDGYTF
TRBV6-2/TRBV6-3	NA	CASSYSSGIGNQPQHF
TRBV5-6	NA	CASSKGQGFYGYTF
TRBV7-8	NA	CASSLARVQSTEAFF
TRBV2	NA	CASKGQATNEKLFF
TRBV30	few	CAWSRQGTSSYNSPLHF
TRBV29-1	NA	CSAKGTSRVSYEQYF
TRBV5-1	NA	CASSLARGQGVYEQYF
TRBV15	NA	CATSRDFGNEQYF